Detailed here is one T cell receptor (beta chain). This sample was taken from a study of cytomegalovirus exposure and HLA in healthy donors. Germline V gene data show CDR1 as LNHDA and CDR2 as SQIVND (reference sequence). The CDR3 consists of 13 residues. The V end lost 5 bases, the J end lost 2 bases, and 10 bases lay between the germline ends. Both 60 Vbeta primers and 13 Jbeta primers went into the PCR. The data were produced by immunoSEQ multiplex PCR, yet TCRdb's version contains in-frame clones alone and is incomplete. The sample carries 100,000 to 150,000 clones, roughly 80% recorded once. The chain joins TRBV19 to TRBJ2-7, with a possible D match to TRBD1 (5 bases). This sequence originates from a female donor in good health and CMV-seronegative. Source material: PBMCs. The CDR3 DNA reads as TGTGCCAGTAGTCCAAAAGGGGCCTACGAGCAGTACTTC. Protein: CASSPKGAYEQYF.